The 16 T cell receptor beta chains listed next were all sequenced from one sample in a study of blood T cell repertoires in COVID-19 (dated by TCRdb to the early 2020s). Preparation of the library involved the immunoSEQ multiplex PCR assay. TCRdb obtained this table from immuneACCESS and retained in-frame rearrangements with V and J assigned. These tables miss some clones; where compared with another copy, unresolved V genes account for less than half of the shortfall, and the remainder is unexplained. The sample contains around 300,000 clones, roughly 80% of them found a single time. The ten largest clones represent around 4.1% of the sample. The sample taken for sequencing was peripheral blood. These receptors were taken from a woman in her forties or fifties with active or convalescent COVID-19.

J is TRBJ1-2 and V is TRBV5-1; D not certain. Trimming pared 3 bases from V and 3 bases from J, leaving 12 bases between. Germline CDR1 SGHRS, CDR2 YFSETQ. The CDR3 totals 14 residues. The CDR3 here is CASSSDPGDYGYTF. The CDR3 nucleotides read TGCGCCAGCAGCTCGGACCCGGGAGACTATGGCTACACCTTC.

The V call is TRBV10-2, the J call TRBJ2-3, with D unclear. From germline, CDR1 is WSHSY and CDR2 SAAADI. V lost 2 bases to trimming and J lost 2 bases, with 5 bases between them. This CDR3 comprises 13 residues. The CDR3: CASSEVLTDTQYF. CDR3 coding DNA: TGCGCCAGCAGTGAGGTACTCACAGATACGCAGTATTTT.

The V gene is TRBV21-1, the J gene TRBJ2-1; the D call in the table, TRBD2, was not verified against the DNA. TRBV21-1 corresponds to a pseudogene. The CDR3 totals 16 residues. The CDR3: CASSKRAGRSYNEQFF. As DNA, the CDR3 is TGTGCCAGCAGCAAACGAGCGGGTCGCTCCTACAATGAGCAGTTCTTC.

This clone came up a few times. The V gene is TRBV9, the J gene TRBJ2-5; 11 nucleotides match TRBD2. Unmatched junction bases numbered 4, after V lost 0 bases and J lost 3 bases. The CDR3 has 16 amino acids. From germline, CDR1 is SGDLS and CDR2 YYNGEE. For the CDR3, the DNA is TGTGCCAGCAGCGTAGAGACTAGCGGGATCGAAGAGACCCAGTACTTC. Protein product: CASSVETSGIEETQYF.

This chain uses TRBV21-1 with TRBJ1-5; whether TRBD1, the table's D call, matches the DNA was not checked. TRBV21-1 has pseudogene status. This CDR3 spans 18 amino acids. The CDR3 loop reads CASSRIRTTFTRNQPQHF. Written as DNA, the CDR3 is TGTGCCAGCAGTAGGATAAGGACAACTTTTACCCGCAATCAGCCCCAGCATTTT.

The genes are TRBV7-2 and TRBJ2-7; D is undetermined. V lost 1 base and J lost 7, with 14 bases in between. The CDR3 runs to 14 residues. Germline values: CDR1 SGHTA, CDR2 FQGNSA. DNA of the CDR3: TGTGCCAGCAGCTTAGAGGTTGCGGCGGTTGAGCAGTACTTC. This sequence encodes CASSLEVAAVEQYF.

V and J are TRBV5-5 and TRBJ1-2; D possibly corresponds to TRBD1 (6 bases). CDR1 is SGHKS and CDR2 is YYEKEE in the germline V gene (reference sequence). V gave up 2 bases and J gave up 10 bases, with 24 bases separating them. This CDR3 region has 16 residues. CDR3: CASSLTPGQGSMVYTF. The DNA of the CDR3 is TGTGCCAGCAGCTTAACACCGGGACAAGGTTCTATGGTCTACACCTTC. Together with reference TRBV5-5 and TRBJ1-2, the CDR3 gives the full variable domain: DAGVTQSPTHLIKTRGQQVTLRCSPISGHKSVSWYQQVLGQGPQFIFQYYEKEERGRGNFPDRFSARQFPNYSSELNVNALLLGDSALYLCASSLTPGQGSMVYTFGSGTRLTVV.

The chain links TRBV4-2 to TRBJ2-7, with 9 bases fitting TRBD2. Germline CDR1 LGHNA, CDR2 YNFKEQ. With 2 bases clipped from V and 0 bases from J, the junction kept 11 bases outside the gene matches. The CDR3 loop spans 18 amino acids. The chain's CDR3 is CASSQRHSGSVGSYEQYF. The CDR3 bases are TGTGCCAGCAGCCAAAGACATAGCGGGAGTGTTGGCTCCTACGAGCAGTACTTC.

The chain has TRBV27 and TRBJ1-2; 9 bases match TRBD1. This CDR3 has 15 amino acids. V was clipped by 6 bases and J by 2 bases; unmatched bases: 7. Germline loops: CDR1 MNHEY, CDR2 SMNVEV (reference sequence). The CDR3 nucleotides read TGTGCCAGCAGACCCGGGACAGGGTTCAACTATGGCTACACCTTC. Translation: CASRPGTGFNYGYTF.

V and J are TRBV18 and TRBJ2-6; D possibly corresponds to TRBD1 (5 bases). The V end was cut by 3 bases, the J end by 3 bases, with 6 bases between. In germline, CDR1 is KGHSH, CDR2 LQKENI. This CDR3 comprises 14 residues. The CDR3, as DNA: TGTGCCAGCTCACCGGGGCATGGGGCCAACGTCCTGACTTTC. This sequence encodes CASSPGHGANVLTF.

The chain uses TRBV28 and TRBJ1-2, with 7 bases that match TRBD1. The trim removed 2 bases at V and 7 bases at J, leaving 4 bases unmatched. Germline-derived CDR1 and CDR2 are MDHEN and SYDVKM. CDR3 length equals 13 residues. Here the CDR3 DNA reads TGTGCCAGCAGTTTAGAGGGGGCCCGTGGCTACACCTTC. Its translation: CASSLEGARGYTF.

This clone appeared a few times. V and J are TRBV6-1 and TRBJ2-5, with D possibly being TRBD2 (5 bases). Between the trimmed V and J ends, which lost 2 bases and 5 bases, there was a span of 15 bases. The CDR3 totals 15 residues. Per germline, CDR1 MNHNS and CDR2 SASEGT. CDR3 coding DNA: TGTGCCAGCAGTGAACGATCGGCGGGTTGGGAGACCCAGTACTTC. This translates into CASSERSAGWETQYF.

This chain links TRBV3-1 (or the pseudogene TRBV3-2) with TRBJ2-7; the match to TRBD2 covers 13 bases. Losses at the gene ends were 3 bases for V and 3 bases for J; bases not matched to a gene: 8. The CDR3 runs 17 residues. Germline V CDR1 and CDR2: LGHDT, YNNKEL (reference sequence). CDR3 in DNA: TGTGCCAGCAGCCAGGACATGGGACTAGCGGGATACTACGAGCAGTACTTC. Translated: CASSQDMGLAGYYEQYF.

This chain uses TRBV6-1 with TRBJ2-7, with D tentatively TRBD1 (6 bases). CDR3 length equals 13 residues. The V and J ends lost 2 bases and 3 bases respectively, with 8 bases between them. CDR1 and CDR2 (germline): MNHNS, SASEGT. CDR3 sequence reads: CASSEHRDYEQYF. The CDR3 nucleotides are TGTGCCAGCAGTGAACACAGGGACTACGAGCAGTACTTC.

The chain carries TRBV6-6 and TRBJ2-7, with 9 bases fitting TRBD1. From germline, CDR1 is MNHNY and CDR2 SVGAGI (reference sequence). This CDR3 is 15 amino acids long. V was pared by 5 bases and J by 3 bases, with 8 bases of the junction left unmatched. The CDR3 protein is CASSGTGQNLYEQYF. Here the CDR3 DNA reads TGTGCCAGCAGTGGGACAGGGCAAAACCTCTACGAGCAGTACTTC.

The chain joins TRBV25-1 to TRBJ2-5; TRBD1 agrees at 11 bases. The J segment lost 3 bases and the V segment lost 4 bases, leaving 10 bases of the junction unmatched. The germline gives CDR1 MGHDK, CDR2 SYGVNS. The CDR3 has 17 residues. In nucleotides, the CDR3 is TGTGCCAGCAGTGCGGTCCCGGGACAGGGGGACAAAGAGACCCAGTACTTC. This sequence encodes CASSAVPGQGDKETQYF.